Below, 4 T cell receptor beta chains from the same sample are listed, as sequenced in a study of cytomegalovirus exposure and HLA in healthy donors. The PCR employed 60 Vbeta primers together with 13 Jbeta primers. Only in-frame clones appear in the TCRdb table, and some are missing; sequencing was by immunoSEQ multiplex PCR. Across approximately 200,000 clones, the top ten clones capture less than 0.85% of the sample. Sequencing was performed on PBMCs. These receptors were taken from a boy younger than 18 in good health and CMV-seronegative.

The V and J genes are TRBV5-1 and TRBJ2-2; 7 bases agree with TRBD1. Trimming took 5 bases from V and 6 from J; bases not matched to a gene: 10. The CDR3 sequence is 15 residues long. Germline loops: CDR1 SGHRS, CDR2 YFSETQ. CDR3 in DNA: TGCGCCAGCAGTCGGGACAGCCTATCCCCCGGGGAGCTGTTTTTT. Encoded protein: CASSRDSLSPGELFF.

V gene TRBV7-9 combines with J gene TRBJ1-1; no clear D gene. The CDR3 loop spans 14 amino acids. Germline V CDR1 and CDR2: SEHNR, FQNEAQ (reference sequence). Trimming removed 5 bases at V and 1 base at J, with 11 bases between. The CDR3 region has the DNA TGTGCCAGCAGCCCCTCGGCGGGGAACACTGAAGCTTTCTTT. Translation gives CASSPSAGNTEAFF.

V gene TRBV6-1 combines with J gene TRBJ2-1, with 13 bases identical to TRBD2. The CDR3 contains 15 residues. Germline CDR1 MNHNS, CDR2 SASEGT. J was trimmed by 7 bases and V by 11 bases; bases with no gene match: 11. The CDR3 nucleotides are TGTGCCGCCGCCCGCACTAGCGGGGGGGAGAATGAGCAGTTCTTC. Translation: CAAARTSGGENEQFF.

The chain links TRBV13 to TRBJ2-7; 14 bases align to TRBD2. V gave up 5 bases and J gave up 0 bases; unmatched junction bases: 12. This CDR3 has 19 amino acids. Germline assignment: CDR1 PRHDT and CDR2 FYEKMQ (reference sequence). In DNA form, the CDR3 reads TGTGCCAGCAGCCACGGGGGGGGACTAGCGGGGGCGAGCTCCTACGAGCAGTACTTC. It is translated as CASSHGGGLAGASSYEQYF.